A selection of T cell receptor beta chains follows, all from one sample in a study of cytomegalovirus exposure and HLA in healthy donors. The protocol was immunoSEQ multiplex PCR, while the TCRdb copy is restricted to in-frame clones and leaves out a portion. The table includes roughly 50,000 clones, 75% to 95% detected once. Input material: PBMCs. Source of these receptors: a man between 18 and 29 years old in good health and CMV-seronegative. Each CDR3 is given with its conserved first and last residue. The D gene is left open where the match is weak. Clone size is given for some rows only: seen once, a few or many times, or a class if the clone is expanded.

j_call,d_call,v_call,clone_size,cdr3_aa,cdr3_nt
TRBJ2-6,-,TRBV28,once,CASRRRRGQVAGANVLTF,TGTGCCAGCAGGCGAAGAAGAGGGCAGGTTGCTGGGGCCAACGTCCTGACTTTC
TRBJ2-1,-,TRBV25-1,-,CASSVSGTYNEQFF,TGTGCCAGCAGTGTTAGTGGTACCTACAATGAGCAGTTCTTC
TRBJ2-7,TRBD1,TRBV28,-,CASSSGQGAPEQYF,TGTGCCAGCAGTTCTGGACAGGGGGCTCCCGAGCAGTACTTC
TRBJ2-7,TRBD1,TRBV2,-,CAGARDRGTYEQYF,TGTGCCGGGGCCCGGGACAGGGGTACCTACGAGCAGTACTTC
TRBJ1-5,TRBD1,TRBV28,few,CASSSPGTGVNQPQHF,TGTGCCAGCAGTTCTCCAGGGACAGGGGTCAATCAGCCCCAGCATTTT
TRBJ2-7,-,TRBV5-1,-,CASSFEGPHEQYF,TGCGCCAGCAGCTTTGAGGGTCCCCACGAGCAGTACTTC
TRBJ2-1,TRBD2,TRBV7-3,-,CASSPRLAGAVEQFF,TGTGCCAGCAGCCCCCGACTAGCGGGAGCGGTTGAGCAGTTCTTC
TRBJ1-2,-,TRBV6-5,-,CASRGWQGNYGYTF,TGTGCCAGCAGGGGCTGGCAGGGGAACTATGGCTACACCTTC
TRBJ2-3,-,TRBV5-4,-,CASSLAGPTDTQYF,TGTGCCAGCAGCTTAGCGGGCCCCACAGATACGCAGTATTTT
TRBJ2-1,TRBD2,TRBV6-1,few,CASSEQRGARGDEQFF,TGTGCCAGCAGTGAACAGCGGGGGGCGCGGGGGGATGAGCAGTTCTTC
TRBJ1-1,TRBD1,TRBV6-5,-,CASSYRTGVMNTEAFF,TGTGCCAGCAGTTACAGGACAGGGGTAATGAACACTGAAGCTTTCTTT
TRBJ1-1,-,TRBV9,-,CASSVEGLRGRTEAFF,TGTGCCAGCAGCGTAGAAGGCCTAAGGGGTCGGACTGAAGCTTTCTTT
TRBJ1-2,TRBD1,TRBV2,-,CASSGDRGFGYTF,TGTGCCAGCAGTGGGGACAGGGGATTTGGCTACACCTTC
TRBJ1-2,-,TRBV11-1,-,CASTPAGGGYTF,TGTGCCAGCACCCCCGCCGGGGGTGGCTACACCTTC
TRBJ2-7,TRBD2,TRBV27,-,CASSFPGLAQIEQYF,TGTGCCAGCAGTTTTCCGGGACTAGCTCAAATCGAGCAGTACTTC
TRBJ2-7,TRBD1,TRBV19,-,CASWYDRGSPYEQYF,TGTGCCAGTTGGTACGACAGGGGGTCTCCCTACGAGCAGTACTTC
TRBJ1-2,-,TRBV5-6,-,CASSSWPAVGYTF,TGTGCCAGCAGCTCCTGGCCCGCGGTGGGCTACACCTTC
TRBJ2-7,-,TRBV2,-,CASSEAMEWSYEQYF,TGTGCCAGCAGTGAAGCGATGGAGTGGTCCTACGAGCAGTACTTC
TRBJ2-7,TRBD2,TRBV27,-,CASTPAGESYEQYF,TGTGCCAGCACCCCGGCGGGGGAATCCTACGAGCAGTACTTC
TRBJ2-7,-,TRBV19,-,CASSRTEPYEQYF,TGTGCCAGTAGTAGGACAGAGCCCTACGAGCAGTACTTC
TRBJ2-7,TRBD2,TRBV28,-,CASSSTGLAGGPYEQYF,TGTGCCAGCAGTTCGACGGGACTAGCGGGAGGGCCCTACGAGCAGTACTTC
TRBJ2-1,TRBD2,TRBV2,-,CASKEREVSYNEQFF,TGTGCCAGCAAGGAGCGGGAGGTCTCCTACAATGAGCAGTTCTTC
TRBJ2-1,TRBD1,TRBV11-3,-,CASSLTGGPYNEQFF,TGTGCCAGCAGCTTGACAGGGGGGCCTTACAATGAGCAGTTCTTC
TRBJ2-1,TRBD2,TRBV20-1,-,CSALGREVVFF,TGCAGTGCCCTAGGGCGGGAGGTCGTGTTCTTC
TRBJ2-3,TRBD2,TRBV2,-,CASRPKGLAGTTDTQYF,TGTGCCAGCAGACCGAAGGGACTAGCGGGGACCACAGATACGCAGTATTTT
TRBJ2-7,TRBD1,TRBV15,-,CATSRVKGQGIYEQYF,TGTGCCACCAGCAGAGTAAAGGGACAGGGGATCTACGAGCAGTACTTC
TRBJ2-1,TRBD2,TRBV30,-,CACSRGGGPGEQFF,TGTGCCTGTTCCCGGGGGGGAGGGCCGGGTGAGCAGTTCTTC
TRBJ2-7,-,TRBV13,-,CASSFSGTYEQYF,TGTGCCAGCAGCTTCTCGGGGACCTACGAGCAGTACTTC